The clone carrying this TCR beta chain was picked up many times. Antigen: not known. Amplification targeted TCR beta CDR3 regions from RNA transcripts. HTBI primers were used for first-round RT-PCR of the TCR CDR3. TCRdb reanalysed the multiplex PCR reads using MiXCR and keeps one entry per CDR3 protein. The sample consists of more than 300,000 distinct CDR3 sequences, around 13% of them appearing once. Germline-derived CDR1 and CDR2 are SGHRS and YFSETQ. The CDR3 is 17 residues long. V lost 2 bases, J lost 1 base, and 15 bases lay in between. The sample comes from a study of T cells in Graves' hyperthyroidism and ophthalmopathy. The definition of stable Graves' hyperthyroidism was no ophthalmopathy progression within 18 months. Hyperthyroidism in the patients, aged 18 to 65, was newly diagnosed and under 2 months in duration. Diagnoses were made from clinical symptoms, serum measures (thyroxine and TRAb), thyroid ultrasound and orbital computed tomography.

General study points: It was a median around 6 months before onset that the model predicted ophthalmopathy.

Sequencing input: blood. V and J are TRBV5-1 and TRBJ2-2, with D maybe TRBD1 (5 bases). The sequence came from a woman in her fifties or sixties with Graves' hyperthyroidism. The CDR3 DNA reads as TGCGCCAGCAGCTTAGGGGCCAGGGCGTGGAACACCGGGGAGCTGTTTTTT. Its protein is CASSLGARAWNTGELFF. Filled out from reference TRBV5-1 and TRBJ2-2, the complete variable domain reads KAGVTQTPRYLIKTRGQQVTLSCSPISGHRSVSWYQQTPGQGLQFLFEYFSETQRNKGNFPGRFSGRQFSNSRSEMNVSTLELGDSALYLCASSLGARAWNTGELFFGEGSRLTVL.